One and the same sample provided the 22 T cell receptor beta chains below, sequenced in a study of shared clonotypes between healthy human individuals. TCRdb's copy holds only in-frame clones and misses some; the assay was immunoSEQ multiplex PCR. The sample holds over 2 million clones, under 95% seen once. Sequenced sample: naive CD4+ T cells from PBMCs. The subset was: CD45RA+ positively selected. The receptors here all came from a young man in good health. Some clones in this sample may be carry-over from other donors' samples.

V and J are TRBV28 and TRBJ1-5; 7 nucleotides align to TRBD1. The length of the CDR3 is 15 residues. The J segment lost 7 bases and the V segment lost 4 bases, leaving 10 bases of the junction unmatched. The germline V gene encodes CDR1 MDHEN and CDR2 SYDVKM. CDR3 bases: TGTGCCAGCAGTTCCGGGACAGTGGGGAGCCAGCCCCAGCATTTT. Its protein product is CASSSGTVGSQPQHF. Supplemented by reference TRBV28 and TRBJ1-5, the full variable domain reads DVKVTQSSRYLVKRTGEKVFLECVQDMDHENMFWYRQDPGLGLRLIYFSYDVKMKEKGDIPEGYSVSREKKERFSLILESASTNQTSMYLCASSSGTVGSQPQHFGDGTRLSIL.

The V and J genes are TRBV7-9 and TRBJ2-5, with unresolved D. V dropped 5 bases and J dropped 5 bases, with 15 bases sitting between them. Per germline, CDR1 SEHNR and CDR2 FQNEAQ (reference sequence). The CDR3 is 14 residues long. The CDR3 DNA sequence: TGTGCCAGCAGCCGAACCCGGGCGAGGGAGACCCAGTACTTC. It codes for CASSRTRARETQYF.

The V and J genes are TRBV28 and TRBJ1-5; unclear D gene. Germline values: CDR1 MDHEN, CDR2 SYDVKM. The CDR3 is 16 residues long. The V end lost 5 bases, the J end lost 1 base, and 15 bases lay between the germline ends. The CDR3 region is CASSPSGFRSNQPQHF. In DNA form, the CDR3 reads TGTGCCAGCAGTCCCTCGGGGTTTCGGAGCAATCAGCCCCAGCATTTT. The full variable domain, rest sourced from reference TRBV28 and TRBJ1-5, is DVKVTQSSRYLVKRTGEKVFLECVQDMDHENMFWYRQDPGLGLRLIYFSYDVKMKEKGDIPEGYSVSREKKERFSLILESASTNQTSMYLCASSPSGFRSNQPQHFGDGTRLSIL.

V is TRBV5-8 and J is TRBJ2-7, with TRBD1 matching over 9 bases. Germline loops: CDR1 SGHTS, CDR2 YDEGEE. This CDR3 region has 14 residues. The junction had 10 bases not matched to a gene; V was cut back by 7 bases and J by 5 bases. In DNA, the CDR3 is TGTGCCAGCTCTCGACCGGGACAGGGAAACGAGCAGTACTTC. Protein product: CASSRPGQGNEQYF.

In its sample, this clone was seen once. CDR3 region: CASSSTQATDTQYF. The CDR3 DNA is TGCGCCAGCAGCTCCACACAGGCCACAGATACGCAGTATTTT. This rearrangement joins TRBV5-1 to TRBJ2-3; D possibly corresponds to TRBD1 (5 bases). Trimming cost V 3 bases and J 2 bases, with 10 bases left between them. CDR3 size: 14 residues. From germline, CDR1 is SGHRS and CDR2 YFSETQ.

V usage is TRBV27 and J usage is TRBJ2-3; possibly TRBD1 for D (5 bases). The V gene lost 4 bases and the J gene lost 8 bases, with 25 bases spanning the gap. CDR1 is MNHEY and CDR2 is SMNVEV in the germline V gene (reference sequence). The CDR3 is 17 amino acids. For the CDR3, the DNA is TGTGCCAGCAGTTCCTGGCTAGGGGAACCCGTGGTCGCTACGCAGTATTTT. This sequence encodes CASSSWLGEPVVATQYF.

The rearrangement uses TRBV9 and TRBJ2-2; D is ambiguous. Deletions cut 3 bases from V and 4 bases from J, with 10 bases between. The CDR3 runs to 14 residues. CDR1 is SGDLS, CDR2 YYNGEE, per germline. The CDR3 DNA is TGTGCCAGCAGCGAGAAGTCCATCACCGGGGAGCTGTTTTTT. As protein: CASSEKSITGELFF.

This clone occurred once. The gene calls are TRBV19 and TRBJ2-7, with 9 nucleotides matching TRBD2. The CDR3 is 14 residues long. The V and J ends lost 5 bases and 7 bases, in that order; junction bases with no gene match: 9. Germline V gives CDR1 LNHDA, CDR2 SQIVND (reference sequence). The CDR3 DNA sequence: TGTGCCAGTAGTTTGACTAGCGGTCCCTTTGAGCAGTACTTC. Translated: CASSLTSGPFEQYF.

The chain joins TRBV2 to TRBJ1-2, with D maybe TRBD1 (5 bases). Looked up from germline, CDR1 is SNHLY and CDR2 is FYNNEI. The CDR3 runs to 13 residues. With 6 bases removed from V and 0 bases from J, the gap between germline ends came to 8 bases. CDR3 sequence (DNA): TGTGCCAGCAGCGGGACCCCTAACTATGGCTACACCTTC. Protein sequence: CASSGTPNYGYTF. The whole variable domain, filled in from reference TRBV2 and TRBJ1-2, reads EPEVTQTPSHQVTQMGQEVILRCVPISNHLYFYWYRQILGQKVEFLVSFYNNEISEKSEIFDDQFSVERPDGSNFTLKIRSTKLEDSAMYFCASSGTPNYGYTFGSGTRLTVV.

The genes are TRBV7-2 and TRBJ2-5; D might be TRBD1 (5 bases). The end of the DNA fits TRBJ2-7 better, so the J call may be wrong. CDR3 length: 14 residues. Germline loops: CDR1 SGHTA, CDR2 FQGNSA. The CDR3 loop reads CASSLVWSRDEQYF. DNA for the CDR3: TGTGCCAGCAGCTTAGTTTGGAGCAGGGACGAGCAGTACTTC.

The chain carries TRBV28 and TRBJ2-7, with D possibly matching TRBD2 (6 bases). This CDR3 spans 15 amino acids. V was trimmed by 8 bases and J by 6 bases, leaving 23 bases between them. Germline CDR1 is MDHEN and CDR2 is SYDVKM. The CDR3 nucleotides read TGTGCCAGCCTACCCCCCAGCGGGCTATTCTCCGAGCAGTACTTC. As protein: CASLPPSGLFSEQYF.

The rearrangement uses TRBV7-2 and TRBJ2-1; 8 bases map to TRBD1. After removal of 1 base from V and 7 bases from J, the junction contained 12 bases not matched to a gene. Germline CDR1 is SGHTA and CDR2 is FQGNSA. The CDR3 length is 17 residues. CDR3 region: CASSLGGTGGMLNEQFF. The DNA for the CDR3 is TGTGCCAGCAGCTTAGGAGGGACAGGAGGTATGTTGAATGAGCAGTTCTTC. The entire variable domain, with the rest obtained from reference TRBV7-2 and TRBJ2-1, is as follows: GAGVSQSPSNKVTEKGKDVELRCDPISGHTALYWYRQSLGQGLEFLIYFQGNSAPDKSGLPSDRFSAERTGGSVSTLTIQRTQQEDSAVYLCASSLGGTGGMLNEQFFGPGTRLTVL.

The chain employs TRBV5-1 and TRBJ1-1; perhaps TRBD1 as D (5 bases). Germline CDR1 is SGHRS and CDR2 is YFSETQ. This CDR3 comprises 15 residues. V dropped 1 base and J dropped 1 base, with 11 bases sitting between them. In DNA, the CDR3 is TGCGCCAGCAGCTTGTTCGGCAGGGAGAACACTGAAGCTTTCTTT. It encodes CASSLFGRENTEAFF.

Remarks on this clone: Within the sample, other DNA sequences also encode this same CDR3. The rearrangement uses TRBV28 and TRBJ1-5, with TRBD1 as a possible D gene (5 bases). The CDR3 sequence is 13 residues long. V dropped 6 bases and J dropped 4 bases, with 10 bases sitting between them. Germline CDR1 reads MDHEN; CDR2 reads SYDVKM. The CDR3 DNA follows: TGTGCCAGCAGGTCGGGGGGAAATCAGCCCCAGCATTTT. As protein: CASRSGGNQPQHF.

The gene calls are TRBV2 and TRBJ1-1, with D hard to call. The germline CDR1 and CDR2 sequences are SNHLY and FYNNEI. This CDR3 spans 12 amino acids. Deletions cut 6 bases from V and 0 bases from J, with 5 bases between. CDR3 loop: CASRGMNTEAFF. In DNA form, the CDR3 reads TGTGCCAGCAGGGGCATGAACACTGAAGCTTTCTTT.

This chain joins TRBV15 and TRBJ1-5; TRBD1 matches 9 bases. Germline lookup yields CDR1 LNHNV and CDR2 YYDKDF (reference sequence). This CDR3 has 18 amino acids. V trimming: 4 bases; J trimming: 6 bases; junction bases outside the gene matches: 16. The CDR3 coding sequence is TGTGCCACCAGCATTAATCCCGGGACAGGGCGGTTAGGTCAGCCCCAGCATTTT. This codes for CATSINPGTGRLGQPQHF.

The chain recombines TRBV5-1 with TRBJ2-3; D unclear. V dropped 4 bases and J dropped 7 bases, with 10 bases sitting between them. This CDR3 region has 12 residues. In germline, CDR1 is SGHRS, CDR2 YFSETQ. CDR3 sequence (DNA): TGCGCCAGCAGCCTTGAAAGATATACGCAGTATTTT. It is translated as CASSLERYTQYF.

V gene TRBV10-3 combines with J gene TRBJ2-1; D not certain. Per the germline V gene, CDR1 is ENHRY and CDR2 is SYGVKD. The germline V and J ends were trimmed by 1 base and 9 bases, with 10 bases remaining between them. The CDR3 extends over 13 amino acids. CDR3 amino acids: CAISEFSSGEQFF. The CDR3 DNA follows: TGTGCCATCAGTGAGTTTAGCTCGGGTGAGCAGTTCTTC.

The chain combines TRBV28 with TRBJ1-2; unclear D gene. V lost 4 bases and J lost 8, with 11 bases in between. The CDR3 loop spans 12 amino acids. Germline assignment: CDR1 MDHEN and CDR2 SYDVKM. The CDR3 coding sequence is TGTGCCAGCAGTTCGTACACTGGGGGCTACACCTTC. Its protein product is CASSSYTGGYTF.

This chain joins TRBV7-6 and TRBJ2-2; D is ambiguous. In germline, CDR1 is SGHVS, CDR2 FNYEAQ. V dropped 2 bases and J dropped 1 base, with 8 bases sitting between them. The CDR3 covers 15 residues. CDR3 region: CASSLWAQNTGELFF. The CDR3 DNA is TGTGCCAGCAGCTTATGGGCACAGAACACCGGGGAGCTGTTTTTT.

This clone has just one count. CDR3: CAISGRGQGDSREQYF. CDR3 coding DNA: TGTGCCATCAGTGGCCGCGGACAGGGGGACTCTCGGGAGCAGTACTTC. The chain has TRBV10-3 and TRBJ2-7; 10 nucleotides agree with TRBD1. V shed 4 bases, J shed 7 bases, and the junction held 13 bases outside the gene matches. Germline CDR1 ENHRY, CDR2 SYGVKD. This CDR3 has 16 residues.

The chain carries TRBV9 and TRBJ2-3; 8 positions agree with TRBD2. CDR1 and CDR2 (germline): SGDLS, YYNGEE. The CDR3 runs to 16 residues. Unmatched junction bases numbered 12, after V lost 4 bases and J lost 5 bases. The CDR3 protein is CASSRLDGRAGDTQYF. CDR3 nucleotides: TGTGCCAGCAGCCGGCTCGACGGGAGGGCGGGAGATACGCAGTATTTT.